The 6 T cell receptor beta chains given below trace back to one sample, sequenced in a study of Ad26.COV2.S vaccination and SARS-CoV-2 variants. The treatment here: 15 to 20 received Ad26.COV2.S at low or high dose, single or two shots; roughly five received placebo; per-sample allocation not given. Collection of samples fell on day 63 after the first vaccine or placebo injection. Using immunoSEQ multiplex PCR, the repertoire was profiled, and TCRdb retains in-frame clones only, with some absent. The sample lists more than 400,000 clones; less than 95% were seen once. The sample in question was peripheral blood, obtained in a trial of Ad26.COV2.S vaccine versus placebo. All receptors come from a person between 18 and 65 years old who received the Ad26.COV2.S COVID-19 vaccine or a placebo.

V gene TRBV9 combines with J gene TRBJ2-1, with 9 bases aligning to TRBD2. Trimming removed 4 bases from V and 5 bases from J; junction bases left unmatched: 7. Germline CDR1 reads SGDLS; CDR2 reads YYNGEE. The CDR3 totals 15 residues. The CDR3 region is CASSPRIAGDNEQFF. The CDR3 region has the DNA TGTGCCAGCAGCCCCCGAATAGCGGGAGACAATGAGCAGTTCTTC.

This chain uses TRBV5-8 with TRBJ2-3; tentatively, D is TRBD1 (5 bases). Germline-derived CDR1 and CDR2 are SGHTS and YDEGEE. The CDR3 runs 17 residues. Trimming removed 3 bases from V and 4 bases from J, with 21 bases in between. CDR3 residues: CASSSNRRTFSPDTQYF. The CDR3 bases are TGTGCCAGCAGCTCAAACAGGCGGACCTTCTCCCCAGATACGCAGTATTTT.

The J gene is TRBJ2-3, the V gene TRBV2; 9 bases align to TRBD2. The CDR3 is 16 residues long. CDR1 is SNHLY, CDR2 FYNNEI, per germline. The junction had 10 bases not matched to a gene; V was cut back by 7 bases and J by 2 bases. The CDR3 spells CASIQRAGGPTDTQYF. The CDR3 DNA reads TGTGCCAGCATCCAACGAGCGGGAGGTCCCACAGATACGCAGTATTTT.

This clone was detected once. This chain connects TRBV3-1 (or the pseudogene TRBV3-2) to TRBJ1-3, with no clear D. Trimming left V 1 base short and J 6 bases short, with 7 bases between. CDR1 is LGHDT and CDR2 is YNNKEL in the germline V gene (reference sequence). The CDR3 contains 13 residues. CDR3 coding DNA: TGTGCCAGCAGCCAAGCGTCTCCAAACACCATATATTTT. Encoded protein: CASSQASPNTIYF.

This clone appeared once. The rearrangement uses TRBV9 and TRBJ2-7, with TRBD2 identical over 8 bases. The CDR3 runs to 15 residues. V lost 0 bases and J lost 4; bases outside the gene matches: 6. CDR1 SGDLS and CDR2 YYNGEE come from the germline V gene. The DNA for the CDR3 is TGTGCCAGCAGCGTAGGTAGCGGGGATGGTTACGAGCAGTACTTC. It translates to CASSVGSGDGYEQYF.

This rearrangement joins TRBV5-5 to TRBJ2-2; D could derive from TRBD1 or TRBD2 (5 bases each). The CDR3 is 14 residues long. V lost 4 bases and J 8 bases, leaving 15 bases between the germline ends. The germline gives CDR1 SGHKS, CDR2 YYEKEE (reference sequence). Written as DNA, the CDR3 is TGTGCCAGCAGCCAGGGACCGGGTAGGGGGGAGCTGTTTTTT. Translation gives CASSQGPGRGELFF.